Listed below are T cell receptor beta chains from one sample, sequenced in a study of radiotherapy plus CTLA-4 blockade in lung cancer. Generated by immunoSEQ multiplex PCR, the TCRdb table keeps only in-frame clones and is missing some. The sample carries 120,000 or so clones, 78% recorded once. The starting material was peripheral blood, obtained from a patient treated with radiotherapy plus ipilimumab. The receptor set was obtained from a human donor with non-small cell lung cancer who had a partial response to radiotherapy plus ipilimumab. Each CDR3 is given with its conserved first and last residue. The D gene is left open where the match is weak. Clone size is not always given. Where it is, it says once, few, many or a class for expanded clones.

TRBJ2-3,.,.,TRBV5-4,CASSSRVASDTQYF,TGTGCCAGCAGCTCCCGGGTAGCATCAGATACGCAGTATTTT
TRBJ1-1,TRBD1,.,TRBV19,CASSTYWTGIEAFF,TGTGCCAGTAGTACCTACTGGACAGGAATCGAAGCTTTCTTT
TRBJ2-2,.,.,TRBV9,CASSPRDTGELFF,TGTGCCAGCAGCCCCCGGGACACCGGGGAGCTGTTTTTT
TRBJ2-7,.,.,TRBV28,CASSYVLRAPTYEQYF,TGTGCCAGCAGTTATGTTCTGAGGGCCCCTACTTACGAGCAGTACTTC
TRBJ1-1,TRBD1,few,TRBV6-4,CASSEQGDTEAFF,TGTGCCAGCAGTGAGCAGGGGGACACTGAAGCTTTCTTT
TRBJ2-2,.,.,TRBV2,CASRRDRNTGELFF,TGTGCCAGCAGGAGGGATAGAAACACCGGGGAGCTGTTTTTT
TRBJ1-1,.,few,TRBV25-1,CASSEAGGNTEAFF,TGTGCCAGCAGTGAAGCAGGAGGGAACACTGAAGCTTTCTTT
TRBJ2-1,.,.,TRBV18,CASSPPRGSGEQFF,TGTGCCAGCTCACCACCTAGGGGATCCGGTGAGCAGTTCTTC
TRBJ2-1,TRBD2,.,TRBV29-1,CSITSGTTDEQFF,TGCAGCATAACTAGCGGGACCACTGATGAGCAGTTCTTC
TRBJ1-5,TRBD1,.,TRBV6-5,CASGKGQGSNQPQHF,TGTGCCAGCGGTAAGGGACAGGGGAGCAATCAGCCCCAGCATTTT
TRBJ1-5,.,few,TRBV6-4,CASSPSPGNQPQHF,TGTGCCAGCAGTCCCTCGCCGGGCAATCAGCCCCAGCATTTT
TRBJ2-7,TRBD1,.,TRBV30,CAWSITGGSSYEQYF,TGTGCCTGGAGTATAACAGGGGGCTCTTCATACGAGCAGTACTTC
TRBJ1-3,.,.,TRBV18,CASSPPGTGNTIYF,TGTGCCAGCTCACCACCCGGGACAGGAAACACCATATATTTT
TRBJ1-4,.,few,TRBV5-5,CASSQKGFANEKLFF,TGTGCCAGCAGCCAGAAGGGGTTTGCTAATGAAAAACTGTTTTTT
TRBJ2-7,TRBD1,.,TRBV5-1,CASSLRGQPYEQYF,TGCGCCAGCAGCTTGCGGGGACAGCCCTACGAGCAGTACTTC
TRBJ2-1,TRBD2,once,TRBV9,CASSVALAGTGYNEQFF,TGTGCCAGCAGCGTAGCCCTAGCGGGAACGGGCTACAATGAGCAGTTCTTC